This T cell receptor beta chain was sequenced in a study of early T cells in non-severe SARS-CoV-2 infection. The wider study: Bulk RNA isolated from unsorted whole blood underwent sequencing; chains were not paired.

The V gene's germline CDR1 is KGHDR and CDR2 SFDVKD. CDR3 length equals 15 residues. Unmatched junction bases numbered 4, after V lost 3 bases and J lost 4 bases. Each CDR3 protein gets one entry after TCRdb re-called the 5' RACE reads with MiXCR. Of tens of thousands of distinct CDR3 sequences listed, roughly a tenth are singletons. The chain links TRBV24-1 to TRBJ2-1; the match to TRBD2 covers 8 bases. Here the sequenced sample was whole blood, taken at baseline. This clonotype originated in an adult who was a healthcare worker with PCR-confirmed SARS-CoV-2 infection or an uninfected control (not recorded which). CDR3 amino acids: CATSDSGGSYNEQFF. In DNA, the CDR3 is TGTGCCACCAGTGATAGCGGGGGTTCGTACAATGAGCAGTTCTTC.